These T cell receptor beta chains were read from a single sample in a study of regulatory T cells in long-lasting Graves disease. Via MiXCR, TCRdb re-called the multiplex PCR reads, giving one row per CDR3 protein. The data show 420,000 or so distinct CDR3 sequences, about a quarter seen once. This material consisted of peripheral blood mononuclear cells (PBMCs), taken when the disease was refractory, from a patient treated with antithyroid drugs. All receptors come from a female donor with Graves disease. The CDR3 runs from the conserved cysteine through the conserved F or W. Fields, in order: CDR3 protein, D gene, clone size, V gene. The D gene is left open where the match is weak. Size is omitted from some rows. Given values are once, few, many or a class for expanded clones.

CDR3 protein: CSASGERTYEQYF
D gene: -
clone size: few
V gene: TRBV20-1

CDR3 protein: CASGRRGALGTGELFF
D gene: -
clone size: few
V gene: TRBV27

CDR3 protein: CASSPTGCCNQPQHF
D gene: -
clone size: few
V gene: TRBV18

CDR3 protein: CSSWTGGTEAFF
D gene: TRBD1
clone size: -
V gene: TRBV29-1

CDR3 protein: CASSKSGVTEAFF
D gene: -
clone size: -
V gene: TRBV25-1

CDR3 protein: CASSSPGGSITEAFF
D gene: -
clone size: many
V gene: TRBV6-5

CDR3 protein: CASSGGQGDVSWPQHF
D gene: TRBD1
clone size: many
V gene: TRBV7-9

CDR3 protein: CASSFRGTSGYEQYF
D gene: TRBD2
clone size: -
V gene: TRBV28

CDR3 protein: CASSEGAGNYGYTF
D gene: -
clone size: many
V gene: TRBV2

CDR3 protein: CASMLGWGIFYEQYF
D gene: -
clone size: once
V gene: TRBV7-2

CDR3 protein: CAWILQGKQETQYF
D gene: TRBD1
clone size: many
V gene: TRBV30

CDR3 protein: CSARDRSGLAGDHEQFF
D gene: TRBD2
clone size: -
V gene: TRBV20-1

CDR3 protein: CSARDLKGMETQYF
D gene: -
clone size: many
V gene: TRBV20-1

CDR3 protein: CASSREGTQYF
D gene: TRBD2
clone size: many
V gene: TRBV2

CDR3 protein: CASSITSGPTAEQYF
D gene: TRBD2
clone size: many
V gene: TRBV7-3

CDR3 protein: CASSLASGMAGELFF
D gene: -
clone size: -
V gene: TRBV12-3/TRBV12-4

CDR3 protein: CATTPGQGVNYGYTF
D gene: TRBD1
clone size: -
V gene: TRBV28

CDR3 protein: CATGDFQETQYF
D gene: TRBD1
clone size: few
V gene: TRBV6-1

CDR3 protein: CASSSDRSPRVYEQYF
D gene: -
clone size: -
V gene: TRBV5-1

CDR3 protein: CASSLAPKTGANSPLHF
D gene: TRBD1
clone size: -
V gene: TRBV7-2

CDR3 protein: CSATGTVNTGELFF
D gene: -
clone size: -
V gene: TRBV20-1

CDR3 protein: CASSIDATGADTQYF
D gene: TRBD1
clone size: -
V gene: TRBV19

CDR3 protein: CASSFQPGPDNEKLFF
D gene: -
clone size: many
V gene: TRBV28

CDR3 protein: CANSPLTGSSYEQYF
D gene: TRBD1
clone size: -
V gene: TRBV27

CDR3 protein: CASSSPRGNQETQYF
D gene: -
clone size: few
V gene: TRBV11-2

CDR3 protein: CASSGGHVYGYTF
D gene: -
clone size: few
V gene: TRBV5-1

CDR3 protein: CSPGEGAGLGSTEAFF
D gene: TRBD1
clone size: many
V gene: TRBV20-1

CDR3 protein: CASSGQGFNEQYF
D gene: TRBD1
clone size: many
V gene: TRBV2

CDR3 protein: CAWAEGNNQPQHF
D gene: -
clone size: -
V gene: TRBV30